The source of this TCR beta chain is a study of cytomegalovirus exposure and HLA in healthy donors. Study information: Of all 398 donors who were genotyped, 80% to 85% belonged to the Caucasian-associated ancestry cluster. Study conclusions and caveats: As a later analysis showed, several of the most significant clusters appeared to be linked to common viral pathogens.

As to this clone: Its antigen remains unidentified.

60 Vbeta and 13 Jbeta primers were used in PCR. Assay used: immunoSEQ multiplex PCR; TCRdb lists only in-frame clones, some missing. This sample has around 100,000 clones, with roughly four fifths found just once. Each donor was healthy, and each was a bone marrow donor. The germline gives CDR1 LNHDA, CDR2 SQIVND (reference sequence). The CDR3 is made up of 14 amino acids. The V call is TRBV19, the J call TRBJ2-7; 11 positions match TRBD1. The receptor comes from a man aged 25-45 years in good health and CMV-seropositive. The sequencing input was PBMCs. The chain's CDR3 is CASGRGQGAYEQYF. CDR3 in DNA: TGTGCTAGCGGCCGTGGACAGGGGGCTTACGAGCAGTACTTC.